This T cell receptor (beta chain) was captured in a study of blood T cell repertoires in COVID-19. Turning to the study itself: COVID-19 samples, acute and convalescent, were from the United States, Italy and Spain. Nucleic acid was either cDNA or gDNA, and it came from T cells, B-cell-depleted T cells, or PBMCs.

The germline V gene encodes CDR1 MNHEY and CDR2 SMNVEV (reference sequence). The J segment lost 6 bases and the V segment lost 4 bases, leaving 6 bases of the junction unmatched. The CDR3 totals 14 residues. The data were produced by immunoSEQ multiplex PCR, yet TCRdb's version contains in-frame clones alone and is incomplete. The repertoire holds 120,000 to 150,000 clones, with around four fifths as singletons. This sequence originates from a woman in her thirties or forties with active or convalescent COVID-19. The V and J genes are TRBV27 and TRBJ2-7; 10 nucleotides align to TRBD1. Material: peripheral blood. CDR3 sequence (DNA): TGTGCCAGCAGTTCCGGGACAGGGGTAGTCGAGCAGTACTTC. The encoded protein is CASSSGTGVVEQYF.